The clone carrying this T cell receptor (beta chain) occurred a few times. What it binds is not known. An end of the junction differs from the germline gene, which may be a read error. Germline values: CDR1 SGHNT, CDR2 YENEEA. The CDR3 is made up of 11 amino acids. The data stem from a study of cytomegalovirus exposure and HLA in healthy donors. Study results and caveats: Overall, around 150 TCR beta chains were annotated as cytomegalovirus-associated. Within the 120 or so validation repertoires, first-cohort TCR clusters tended to co-occur, according to a later analysis.

Some clones are missing from TCRdb's copy, which holds only in-frame ones; the method was immunoSEQ multiplex PCR. The table shows more than 250,000 clones, with 80% to 95% occurring only once. The chain employs TRBV11-3 and TRBJ2-7; TRBD1 agrees at 9 bases. This TCR came from a woman aged 25-40 years in good health and CMV-seronegative. Sequencing was done on a sample of PBMCs. DNA for the CDR3: TGTGCCAGCAGCTCAGGACAGGGGATAGACTTC. This translates into CASSSGQGIDF.